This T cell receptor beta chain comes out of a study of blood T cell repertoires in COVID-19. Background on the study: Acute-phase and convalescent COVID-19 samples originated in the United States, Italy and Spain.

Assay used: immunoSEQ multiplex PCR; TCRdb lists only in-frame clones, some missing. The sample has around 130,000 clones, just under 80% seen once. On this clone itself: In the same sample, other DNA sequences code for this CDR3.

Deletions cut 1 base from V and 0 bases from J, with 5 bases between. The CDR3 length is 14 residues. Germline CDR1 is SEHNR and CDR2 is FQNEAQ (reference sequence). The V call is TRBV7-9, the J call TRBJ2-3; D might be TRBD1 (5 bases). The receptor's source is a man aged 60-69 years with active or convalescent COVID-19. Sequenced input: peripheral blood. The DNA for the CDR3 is TGTGCCAGCAGCTTAGAGGGGAGCACAGATACGCAGTATTTT. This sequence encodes CASSLEGSTDTQYF. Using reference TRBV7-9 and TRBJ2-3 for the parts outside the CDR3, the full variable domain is DTGVSQNPRHKITKRGQNVTFRCDPISEHNRLYWYRQTLGQGPEFLTYFQNEAQLEKSRLLSDRFSAERPKGSFSTLEIQRTEQGDSAMYLCASSLEGSTDTQYFGPGTRLTVL.